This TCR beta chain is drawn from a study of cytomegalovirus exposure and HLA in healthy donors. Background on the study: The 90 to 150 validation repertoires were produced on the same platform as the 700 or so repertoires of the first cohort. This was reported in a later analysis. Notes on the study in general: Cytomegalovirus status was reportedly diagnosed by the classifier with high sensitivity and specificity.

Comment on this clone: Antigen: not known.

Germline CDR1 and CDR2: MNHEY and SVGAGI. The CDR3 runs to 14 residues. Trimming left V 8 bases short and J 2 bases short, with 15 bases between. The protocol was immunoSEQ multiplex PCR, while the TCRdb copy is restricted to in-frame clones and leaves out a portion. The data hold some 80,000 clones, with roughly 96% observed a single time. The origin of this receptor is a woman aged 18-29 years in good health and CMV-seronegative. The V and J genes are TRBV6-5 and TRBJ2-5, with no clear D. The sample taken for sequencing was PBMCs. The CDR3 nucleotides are TGTGCCAGCTCCCCGTCCTACTTACAAGAGACCCAGTACTTC. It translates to CASSPSYLQETQYF.